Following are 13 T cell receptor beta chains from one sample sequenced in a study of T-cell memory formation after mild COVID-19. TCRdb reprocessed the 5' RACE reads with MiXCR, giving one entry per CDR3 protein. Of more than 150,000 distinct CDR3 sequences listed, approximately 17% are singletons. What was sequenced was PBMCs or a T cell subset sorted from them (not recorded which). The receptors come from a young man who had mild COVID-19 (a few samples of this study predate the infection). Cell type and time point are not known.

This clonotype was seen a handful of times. Here the CDR3 reads CASSGDIGADTQYF. The DNA of the CDR3 is TGTGCCAGCAGCGGGGACATTGGGGCAGATACGCAGTATTTT. The chain combines TRBV5-4 with TRBJ2-3; tentative D call: TRBD1 (6 bases). The CDR3 contains 14 residues. CDR1 is SGHNT and CDR2 is YYREEE in the germline V gene (reference sequence). V gave up 4 bases and J gave up 4 bases, with 13 bases separating them.

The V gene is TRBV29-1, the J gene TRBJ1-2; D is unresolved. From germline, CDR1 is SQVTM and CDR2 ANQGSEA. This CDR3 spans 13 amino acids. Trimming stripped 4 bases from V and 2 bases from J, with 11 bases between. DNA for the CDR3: TGCAGCGTTGGGAGTTTAGGGAACTATGGCTACACCTTC. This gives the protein CSVGSLGNYGYTF.

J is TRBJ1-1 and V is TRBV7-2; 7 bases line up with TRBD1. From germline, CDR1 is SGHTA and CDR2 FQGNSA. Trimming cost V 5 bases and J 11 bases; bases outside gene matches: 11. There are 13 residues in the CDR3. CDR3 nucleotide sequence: TGTGCCAGCAGCCCACGGGACAGTCCCGGGGCTTTCTTT. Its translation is CASSPRDSPGAFF.

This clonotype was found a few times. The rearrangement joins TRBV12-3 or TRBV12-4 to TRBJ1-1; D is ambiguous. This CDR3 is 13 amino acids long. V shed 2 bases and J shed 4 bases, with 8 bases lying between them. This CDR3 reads CASSLTGITEAFF. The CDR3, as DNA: TGTGCCAGCAGTTTAACGGGGATCACTGAAGCTTTCTTT.

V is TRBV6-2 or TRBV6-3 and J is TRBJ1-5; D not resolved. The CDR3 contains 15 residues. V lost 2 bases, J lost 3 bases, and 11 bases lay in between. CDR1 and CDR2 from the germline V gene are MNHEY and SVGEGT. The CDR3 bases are TGTGCCAGCAGTTACGGCGCGAACCTCAATCAGCCCCAGCATTTT. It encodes CASSYGANLNQPQHF.

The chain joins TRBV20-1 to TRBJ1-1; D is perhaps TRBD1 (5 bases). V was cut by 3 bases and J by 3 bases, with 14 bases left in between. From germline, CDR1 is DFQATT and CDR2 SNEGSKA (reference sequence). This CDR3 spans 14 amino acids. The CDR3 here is CSASPGRGDTEAFF. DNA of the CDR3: TGCAGTGCTAGCCCCGGGAGAGGGGACACTGAAGCTTTCTTT.

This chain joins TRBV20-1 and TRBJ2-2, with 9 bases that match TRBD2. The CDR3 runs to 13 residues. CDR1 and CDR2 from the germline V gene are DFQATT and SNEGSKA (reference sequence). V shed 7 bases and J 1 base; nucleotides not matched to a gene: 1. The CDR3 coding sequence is TGCAGTGTAGCGGGGGAGAACACCGGGGAGCTGTTTTTT. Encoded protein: CSVAGENTGELFF.

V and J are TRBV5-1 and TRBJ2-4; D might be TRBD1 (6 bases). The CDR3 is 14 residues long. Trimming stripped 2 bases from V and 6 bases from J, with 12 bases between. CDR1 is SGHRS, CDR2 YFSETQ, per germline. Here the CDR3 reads CASSLRTVTNIQYF. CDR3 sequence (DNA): TGCGCCAGCAGCTTAAGGACAGTTACAAACATTCAGTACTTC.

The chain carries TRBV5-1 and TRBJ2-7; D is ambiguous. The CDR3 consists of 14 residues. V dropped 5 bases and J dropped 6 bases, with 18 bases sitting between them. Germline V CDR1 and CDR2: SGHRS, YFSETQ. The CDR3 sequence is CASRVGIETLEQYF. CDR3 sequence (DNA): TGCGCCAGCAGAGTAGGGATCGAAACCCTCGAGCAGTACTTC.

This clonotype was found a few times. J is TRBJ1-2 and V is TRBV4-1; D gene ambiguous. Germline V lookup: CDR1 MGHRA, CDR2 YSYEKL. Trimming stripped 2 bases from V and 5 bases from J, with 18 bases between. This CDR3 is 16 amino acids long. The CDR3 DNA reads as TGCGCCAGCAGCCAAAGTCGGGTCGAGCTTCTATATGGCTACACCTTC. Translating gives CASSQSRVELLYGYTF.

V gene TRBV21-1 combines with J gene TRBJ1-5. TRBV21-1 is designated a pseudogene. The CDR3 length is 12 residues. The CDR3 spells CASSKGFQPQHF. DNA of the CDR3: TGTGCCAGCAGCAAGGGTTTTCAGCCCCAGCATTTT.

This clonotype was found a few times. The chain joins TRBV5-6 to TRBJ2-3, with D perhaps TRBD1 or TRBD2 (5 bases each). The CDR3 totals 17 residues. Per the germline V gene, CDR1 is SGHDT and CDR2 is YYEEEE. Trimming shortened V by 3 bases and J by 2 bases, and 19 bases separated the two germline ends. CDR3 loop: CASSWDTGTTLTDTQYF. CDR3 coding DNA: TGTGCCAGCAGCTGGGATACCGGGACGACCCTCACAGATACGCAGTATTTT.

The CDR3 DNA sequence: TGTGCCAGCAGCTTGGACACCTATAATGAAAAACTGTTTTTT. Translated, it gives CASSLDTYNEKLFF. The chain is built from TRBV5-6 and TRBJ1-4; the D is unclear. Germline values: CDR1 SGHDT, CDR2 YYEEEE. V lost 0 bases to trimming and J lost 4 bases, with 7 bases between them. This CDR3 region has 14 residues.